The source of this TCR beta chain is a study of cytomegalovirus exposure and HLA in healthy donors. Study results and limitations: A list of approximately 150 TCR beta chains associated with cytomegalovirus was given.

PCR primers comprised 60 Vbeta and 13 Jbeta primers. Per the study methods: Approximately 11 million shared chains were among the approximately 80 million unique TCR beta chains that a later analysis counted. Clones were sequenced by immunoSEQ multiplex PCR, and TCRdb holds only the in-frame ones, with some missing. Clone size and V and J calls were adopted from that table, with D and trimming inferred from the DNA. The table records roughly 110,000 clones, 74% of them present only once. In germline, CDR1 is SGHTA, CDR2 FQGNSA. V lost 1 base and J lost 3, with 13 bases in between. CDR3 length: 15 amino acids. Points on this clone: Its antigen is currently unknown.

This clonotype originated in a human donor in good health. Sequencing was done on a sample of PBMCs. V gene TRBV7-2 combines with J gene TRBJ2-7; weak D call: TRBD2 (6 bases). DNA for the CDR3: TGTGCCAGCAGCTTAGAAGCCGGGACTTACTACGAGCAGTACTTC. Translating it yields CASSLEAGTYYEQYF.